This TCR beta chain came from a study of blood T cell repertoires in COVID-19. Study-level background: The United States, Italy and Spain supplied acute and convalescent COVID-19 samples. From T cells, B-cell-depleted T cells, or PBMCs came the material, which was cDNA or gDNA.

This clone has only a few counts. In the authors' methods: Counts of nucleated cells, estimated from reference gene primer amplification, were obtained. Sequencing used immunoSEQ multiplex PCR; TCRdb keeps in-frame clones, though not all of them. V, J and clone size are taken as reported in that table, and D and trimming were inferred from the DNA itself. The repertoire holds 90,000 to 130,000 clones, with over 60% as singletons. The germline CDR1 and CDR2 sequences are SGHKS and YYEKEE (reference sequence). The CDR3 totals 15 residues. V was clipped by 5 bases and J by 7 bases; unmatched bases: 8. This sequence was found in a woman older than 75 with active or convalescent COVID-19. Specimen: peripheral blood. This chain links TRBV5-5 with TRBJ1-4, with 10 bases fitting TRBD1. The CDR3 protein is CASSRMGTGVEKLFF. The CDR3 bases are TGTGCCAGCAGTCGTATGGGGACAGGGGTTGAAAAACTGTTTTTT.